One T cell receptor (beta chain) is described in this entry. Its antigen is as yet unknown. Libraries were prepared by immunoSEQ multiplex PCR; TCRdb keeps only in-frame clonotypes and omits some of them. The profile shows 68,000 or so clones, roughly 93% of them singletons. The data were taken from a study of lymphopenia after photon versus proton radiotherapy. Germline V gene data show CDR1 as SGHVS and CDR2 as FQNEAQ. This CDR3 comprises 16 residues. Trimming removed 4 bases from V and 4 bases from J, with 17 bases in between. Study-level findings and limits: In patients who died, overall survival fell as post-nadir TCR diversity dropped more.

The sample here was peripheral blood, taken from a patient treated with photon-based radiotherapy. The source is a woman in her 70s with pancreatic cancer. This rearrangement joins TRBV7-8 to TRBJ2-1; a possible D gene is TRBD2 (5 bases). The CDR3 region is CASSSRTDASYNEQFF. CDR3 DNA sequence: TGTGCCAGCAGCTCCCGGACTGACGCCTCTTACAATGAGCAGTTCTTC.